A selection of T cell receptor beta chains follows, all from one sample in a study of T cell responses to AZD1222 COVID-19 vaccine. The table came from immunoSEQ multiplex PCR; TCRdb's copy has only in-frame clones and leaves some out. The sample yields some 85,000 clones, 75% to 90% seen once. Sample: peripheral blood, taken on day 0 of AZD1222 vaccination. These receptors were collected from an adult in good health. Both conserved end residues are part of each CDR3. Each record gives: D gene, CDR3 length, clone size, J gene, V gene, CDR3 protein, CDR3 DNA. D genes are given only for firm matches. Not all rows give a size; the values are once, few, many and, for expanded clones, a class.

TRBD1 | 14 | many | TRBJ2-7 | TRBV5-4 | CASSKEGTDYEQYF | TGTGCCAGCAGCAAGGAAGGGACAGACTACGAGCAGTACTTC
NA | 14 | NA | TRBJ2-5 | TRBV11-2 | CASSRPGAQETQYF | TGTGCCAGCAGTCGGCCGGGGGCCCAAGAGACCCAGTACTTC
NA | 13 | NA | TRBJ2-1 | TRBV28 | CASSSGADNEQFF | TGTGCCAGCAGTTCGGGTGCGGACAATGAGCAGTTCTTC
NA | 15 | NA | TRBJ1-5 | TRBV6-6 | CASSQTGLQDQPQHF | TGTGCCAGCAGTCAAACAGGGTTACAGGACCAGCCCCAGCATTTT
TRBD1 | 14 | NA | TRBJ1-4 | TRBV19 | CASIGGTVNEKLFF | TGTGCCAGTATCGGGGGGACAGTTAATGAAAAACTGTTTTTT
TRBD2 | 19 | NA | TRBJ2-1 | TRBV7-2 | CASSLNPGLAGPSYNEQFF | TGTGCCAGCAGCTTAAACCCCGGACTAGCGGGACCCTCCTACAATGAGCAGTTCTTC
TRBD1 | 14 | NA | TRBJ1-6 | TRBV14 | CASKPGQYNSPLHF | TGTGCCAGCAAACCGGGACAGTATAATTCACCCCTCCACTTT
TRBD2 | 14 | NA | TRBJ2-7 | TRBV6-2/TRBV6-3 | CASSFSGRRYEQYF | TGTGCCAGCAGTTTTAGCGGGCGACGCTACGAGCAGTACTTC
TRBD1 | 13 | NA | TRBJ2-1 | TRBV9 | CASSVGDSLEQFF | TGTGCCAGCAGCGTTGGGGACAGCTTAGAGCAGTTCTTC
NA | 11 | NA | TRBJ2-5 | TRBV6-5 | CASRLGETQYF | TGTGCCAGCAGGCTCGGGGAGACCCAGTACTTC
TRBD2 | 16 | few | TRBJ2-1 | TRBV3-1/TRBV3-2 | CASSQTGTSGRGEQFF | TGTGCCAGCAGCCAAACCGGGACTAGCGGGAGGGGGGAGCAGTTCTTC
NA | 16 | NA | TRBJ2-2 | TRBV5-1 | CASSPVPGADTGELFF | TGCGCCAGCAGCCCGGTGCCAGGGGCGGACACCGGGGAGCTGTTTTTT
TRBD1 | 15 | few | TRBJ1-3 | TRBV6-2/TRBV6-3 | CASSYMDRSGNTIYF | TGTGCCAGCAGTTACATGGACAGGAGCGGAAACACCATATATTTT
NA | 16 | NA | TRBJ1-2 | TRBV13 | CASSLRRTEANYGYTF | TGTGCCAGCAGCCTTAGACGGACCGAAGCTAACTATGGCTACACCTTC
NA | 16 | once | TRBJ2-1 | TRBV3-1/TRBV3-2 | CASSVFRRGLNNEQFF | TGTGCCAGCAGTGTCTTCAGGCGGGGCCTGAACAATGAGCAGTTCTTC
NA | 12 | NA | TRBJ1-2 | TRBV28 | CASSGDHYGYTF | TGTGCCAGCAGTGGAGACCACTATGGCTACACCTTC
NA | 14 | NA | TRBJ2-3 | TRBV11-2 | CASSLDPLTDTQYF | TGTGCCAGCAGCTTAGATCCGCTTACAGATACGCAGTATTTT